One sample yielded the 21 T cell receptor beta chains listed below, sequenced in a study of cytomegalovirus exposure and HLA in healthy donors. The study ran its PCR with 60 Vbeta and 13 Jbeta primers. The table came from immunoSEQ multiplex PCR; TCRdb's copy has only in-frame clones and leaves some out. The data hold 85,000 to 130,000 clones, with 65% to 80% observed a single time. The material sequenced was PBMCs. All receptors come from a man aged 55 to 70 in good health and CMV-seronegative.

The V and J genes are TRBV7-2 and TRBJ1-1, with 10 bases lining up with TRBD1. The germline V gene encodes CDR1 SGHTA and CDR2 FQGNSA. CDR3 length: 15 residues. The ends lost 4 bases at V and 11 bases at J; junction bases unmatched: 13. The CDR3 spells CASSYTGTGARHAFF. The CDR3 DNA sequence: TGTGCCAGCAGCTACACCGGGACAGGGGCAAGGCATGCTTTCTTT.

The genes are TRBV6-5 and TRBJ2-1; possible D gene TRBD1, 6 bases. V was trimmed by 0 bases and J by 7 bases, leaving 10 bases between them. Germline V CDR1 and CDR2: MNHEY, SVGAGI. This CDR3 has 14 amino acids. The DNA of the CDR3 is TGTGCCAGCAGTTACTCGGGGGCTGGTAATGAGCAGTTCTTC. Amino acids: CASSYSGAGNEQFF.

The rearrangement joins TRBV6-1 to TRBJ2-7, with 12 bases identical to TRBD1. Trimming at V came to 5 bases and at J to 7 bases, leaving 9 bases not matched to a gene. Looked up from germline, CDR1 is MNHNS and CDR2 is SASEGT. The CDR3 is 15 residues long. As DNA, the CDR3 is TGTGCCAGCAGTCCGGGGGGACAGGGGGCGCGGGAGCAGTACGTC. Translation: CASSPGGQGAREQYV.

The CDR3 coding sequence is TGTGCCTGGAGTGTACATGGTGGAGGTGAAAAACTGTTTTTT. Translated: CAWSVHGGGEKLFF. The chain has TRBV30 and TRBJ1-4; D ambiguous. Looked up from germline, CDR1 is GTSNPN and CDR2 is SVGIG (reference sequence). V gave up 0 bases and J gave up 7 bases, with 12 bases separating them. This CDR3 comprises 14 residues.

The chain recombines TRBV28 with TRBJ1-4; TRBD1 agrees at 7 bases. Looked up from germline, CDR1 is MDHEN and CDR2 is SYDVKM. The J segment lost 3 bases and the V segment lost 5 bases, leaving 12 bases of the junction unmatched. The CDR3 spans 17 residues. CDR3 amino acids: CASSTTGYGNSNEKLFF. The CDR3 coding sequence is TGTGCCAGCAGTACGACAGGGTACGGCAACTCTAATGAAAAACTGTTTTTT. Complete variable domain (other parts from reference TRBV28 and TRBJ1-4): DVKVTQSSRYLVKRTGEKVFLECVQDMDHENMFWYRQDPGLGLRLIYFSYDVKMKEKGDIPEGYSVSREKKERFSLILESASTNQTSMYLCASSTTGYGNSNEKLFFGSGTQLSVL.

The V and J genes are TRBV9 and TRBJ2-5, with TRBD1 matching over 9 bases. Trimming at V came to 3 bases and at J to 4 bases, leaving 7 bases not matched to a gene. The CDR3 runs to 15 residues. The germline CDR1 and CDR2 sequences are SGDLS and YYNGEE. Here the CDR3 DNA reads TGTGCCAGCAGCGCGGGACAGGGAGGGTCAGAGACCCAGTACTTC. Protein product: CASSAGQGGSETQYF.

This clone was observed a few times. The chain combines TRBV6-4 with TRBJ1-6; TRBD1 might be the D (5 bases). The CDR3 covers 14 residues. Germline V gene lookup returns CDR1 MRHNA and CDR2 SNTAGT. V was trimmed by 3 bases and J by 8 bases, leaving 11 bases between them. In DNA, the CDR3 is TGTGCCAGCAGTGAAAGGGGTGAGGATTCACCCCTCCACTTT. Translated, it gives CASSERGEDSPLHF.

The genes are TRBV12-5 and TRBJ1-3; D is unclear. Trimming pared 5 bases from V and 1 base from J, leaving 9 bases between. The CDR3 length is 14 residues. Germline values: CDR1 LGHNT, CDR2 FRNRAP. This chain's CDR3 is CASGPGRSGNTIYF. In nucleotides, the CDR3 is TGTGCTAGTGGTCCGGGGAGATCTGGAAACACCATATATTTT. Full variable domain (outside the CDR3, taken from reference TRBV12-5 and TRBJ1-3): DARVTQTPRHKVTEMGQEVTMRCQPILGHNTVFWYRQTMMQGLELLAYFRNRAPLDDSGMPKDRFSAEMPDATLATLKIQPSEPRDSAVYFCASGPGRSGNTIYFGEGSWLTVV.

This chain connects TRBV12-5 to TRBJ2-2, with 7 bases fitting TRBD1. With V trimmed by 1 base and J by 4 bases, 9 bases remained unmatched. The CDR3 is made up of 17 amino acids. Germline V gene sequence: CDR1 LGHNT, CDR2 FRNRAP. The CDR3 nucleotides are TGTGCTAGTGGTTTGGACCCTGACAGGGTGACCACCGGGGAGCTGTTTTTT. Its protein is CASGLDPDRVTTGELFF. The complete variable domain, with remaining parts taken from reference TRBV12-5 and TRBJ2-2, reads DARVTQTPRHKVTEMGQEVTMRCQPILGHNTVFWYRQTMMQGLELLAYFRNRAPLDDSGMPKDRFSAEMPDATLATLKIQPSEPRDSAVYFCASGLDPDRVTTGELFFGEGSRLTVL.

The table lists this clone with a few counts. In DNA, the CDR3 is TGTGCCAGCATCCTAAGGACAGGGTACTACGAGCAGTACTTC. Amino acid sequence: CASILRTGYYEQYF. The chain recombines TRBV2 with TRBJ2-7; 8 bases agree with TRBD1. This CDR3 contains 14 residues. J was trimmed by 3 bases and V by 7 bases; bases with no gene match: 8. Looked up from germline, CDR1 is SNHLY and CDR2 is FYNNEI.

The chain uses TRBV5-4 and TRBJ1-5; D possibly corresponds to TRBD1 (6 bases). Germline CDR1 and CDR2: SGHNT and YYREEE (reference sequence). This CDR3 is built from 15 residues. Trimming shortened V by 0 bases and J by 4 bases, and 11 bases separated the two germline ends. The CDR3 here is CASSLGGTRNQPQHF. The CDR3 bases are TGTGCCAGCAGCTTGGGGGGGACAAGAAATCAGCCCCAGCATTTT.

The chain uses TRBV7-6 and TRBJ2-3; 7 bases are a match to TRBD1. V was clipped by 1 base and J by 2 bases; unmatched bases: 6. The CDR3 extends over 16 amino acids. From germline, CDR1 is SGHVS and CDR2 FNYEAQ. The CDR3 region is CASSLGQGRTTDTQYF. CDR3 bases: TGTGCCAGCAGCTTAGGACAGGGAAGGACCACAGATACGCAGTATTTT.

The V call is TRBV28, the J call TRBJ2-2; TRBD1 aligns across 7 bases. This CDR3 comprises 15 residues. Trimming cost V 6 bases and J 6 bases; bases outside gene matches: 10. Germline loops: CDR1 MDHEN, CDR2 SYDVKM. For the CDR3, the DNA is TGTGCCAGCAGATACGGACAGGTCGGTGCCGGGGAGCTGTTTTTT. This sequence encodes CASRYGQVGAGELFF.

The chain carries TRBV5-4 and TRBJ2-3; 7 bases line up with TRBD1. The CDR3 has 15 amino acids. Trimming cost V 4 bases and J 0 bases; bases outside gene matches: 5. Germline V gene data show CDR1 as SGHNT and CDR2 as YYREEE (reference sequence). CDR3 sequence reads: CASSPDRSSTDTQYF. Written as DNA, the CDR3 is TGTGCCAGCAGCCCGGACAGGTCAAGCACAGATACGCAGTATTTT.

The chain joins TRBV7-9 to TRBJ1-2; maybe TRBD1 (5 bases). This CDR3 is built from 13 residues. Germline CDR1 reads SEHNR; CDR2 reads FQNEAQ (reference sequence). Trimming removed 8 bases from V and 3 bases from J, with 13 bases in between. The CDR3 nucleotides read TGTGCCAGCTCCATCGGGACTGACTATGGCTACACCTTC. It is translated as CASSIGTDYGYTF.

This clone has a handful of counts. The CDR3 sequence is CASSLEQGFNTEAFF. CDR3 coding DNA: TGTGCCAGCAGTCTAGAACAGGGATTCAACACTGAAGCTTTCTTT. The gene calls are TRBV7-2 and TRBJ1-1, with D maybe TRBD1 (6 bases). CDR3 length equals 15 residues. Between the trimmed V and J ends, which lost 6 bases and 2 bases, there was a span of 16 bases. Germline values: CDR1 SGHTA, CDR2 FQGNSA.

The CDR3 region is CASSSVGASLEKLFF. CDR3 coding DNA: TGCGCCAGCAGCTCCGTTGGGGCGAGTCTTGAAAAACTGTTTTTT. V is TRBV5-1 and J is TRBJ1-4, with D possibly being TRBD1 (5 bases). Germline CDR1 SGHRS, CDR2 YFSETQ. The CDR3 contains 15 residues. Trimming left V 3 bases short and J 7 bases short, with 16 bases between.

The CDR3 sequence is CASSKGGGALLEKMGTEAFF. CDR3 coding DNA: TGTGCCAGCAGCAAAGGGGGCGGGGCTCTGTTAGAGAAAATGGGGACTGAAGCTTTCTTT. J is TRBJ1-1 and V is TRBV21-1. TRBV21-1 constitutes a pseudogene. CDR3 length: 20 amino acids.

The V call is TRBV28, the J call TRBJ2-1; 10 positions agree with TRBD2. Germline CDR1 and CDR2: MDHEN and SYDVKM. The CDR3 runs 14 residues. The V and J ends lost 7 bases and 5 bases, in that order; junction bases with no gene match: 5. The DNA for the CDR3 is TGTGCCAGCAACTCAGCGGGGGGGGACAATGAGCAGTTCTTC. It is translated as CASNSAGGDNEQFF.

The rearrangement joins TRBV7-8 to TRBJ1-2, with D maybe TRBD1 (5 bases). CDR1 is SGHVS and CDR2 is FQNEAQ in the germline V gene. Trimming removed 2 bases at V and 4 bases at J, with 11 bases between. This CDR3 is 14 amino acids long. This chain's CDR3 is CASSLKQGGYGYTF. CDR3 nucleotide sequence: TGTGCCAGCAGCTTAAAGCAGGGTGGCTATGGCTACACCTTC.

CDR3 sequence: CASSSKTETNEKLFF. The CDR3, as DNA: TGTGCCAGCAGCTCGAAGACAGAAACTAATGAAAAACTGTTTTTT. This sequence joins TRBV5-4 and TRBJ1-4, with D possibly matching TRBD1 (5 bases). The germline V gene encodes CDR1 SGHNT and CDR2 YYREEE (reference sequence). The CDR3 is 15 amino acids. Trimming stripped 3 bases from V and 1 base from J, with 10 bases between.